Listed below are T cell receptor beta chains from one sample, sequenced in a study of blood T cell repertoires in COVID-19. Assay: immunoSEQ multiplex PCR; the TCRdb copy retains only in-frame clones and omits some. This sample has fewer than 200,000 clones, with about four fifths found just once. The specimen was PBMCs or T cells enriched from blood (not recorded which). Receptor source: a woman aged 25 to 39 who had been exposed to COVID-19. Each CDR3 is given with its conserved first and last residue. Each record gives: J gene, V gene, CDR3 length, D gene, clone size, CDR3 DNA, CDR3 protein. D genes are given only for firm matches. Some rows have no size entry. The others give once, few or many, or a class for an expanded clone.

>TRBJ2-3|TRBV9|16|NA|NA
TGTGCCAGCAGCGTTTATTGGGGGGAGAAGACAGATACGCAGTATTTT
CASSVYWGEKTDTQYF
>TRBJ2-2|TRBV4-3|17|NA|NA
TGCGCCAGCAGCCCGACGCTAGGGACACAGTACACCGGGGAGCTGTTTTTT
CASSPTLGTQYTGELFF
>TRBJ2-3|TRBV10-1|15|NA|NA
TGCGCCAGCAGTGCAGACAGATCTAGCACAGATACGCAGTATTTT
CASSADRSSTDTQYF
>TRBJ1-2|TRBV3-1/TRBV3-2|14|NA|NA
TGTGCCAGCAGCCAAGATCATCAGGGAAGAGGCTACACCTTC
CASSQDHQGRGYTF
>TRBJ1-2|TRBV29-1|16|TRBD1|NA
TGCAGCGTTGAAGACCCTCGGACAGGGACGAAGGGCGGCTACACCTTC
CSVEDPRTGTKGGYTF
>TRBJ2-7|TRBV3-1/TRBV3-2|17|TRBD2|NA
TGTGCCAGCAGCCAAGGCGGTAGCGGGGGCCTTACCTACGAGCAGTACTTC
CASSQGGSGGLTYEQYF
>TRBJ1-6|TRBV2|16|NA|few
TGTGCCAGCAGCATAGGACAGAGCTCCTATAATTCACCCCTCCACTTT
CASSIGQSSYNSPLHF
>TRBJ1-1|TRBV2|17|NA|NA
TGTGCCAGCCGTGCGTATGTTGTTAGTGACCGGGACACTGAAGCTTTCTTT
CASRAYVVSDRDTEAFF
>TRBJ2-1|TRBV6-5|14|TRBD2|few
TGTGCCAGCAGTCACGCGGGGGGTTTAAATGAGCAGTTCTTC
CASSHAGGLNEQFF
>TRBJ1-5|TRBV11-2|17|NA|few
TGTGCCAGCAGCTTAGATGGGAGGGGGACCAGCAATCAGCCCCAGCATTTT
CASSLDGRGTSNQPQHF
>TRBJ1-1|TRBV3-1/TRBV3-2|14|NA|NA
TGTGCCAGCAACACGATCGCGCGGGACACTGAAGCTTTCTTT
CASNTIARDTEAFF
>TRBJ2-7|TRBV13|17|NA|NA
TGTGCCAGCAGCTTAATAACAGCCCGCAACGGTACCTACGAGCAGTACTTC
CASSLITARNGTYEQYF
>TRBJ1-2|TRBV11-2|17|NA|NA
TGTGCCAGCAGCCCCCTCAGGGGCAGGGAAGGGGACTATGGCTACACCTTC
CASSPLRGREGDYGYTF
>TRBJ1-5|TRBV5-5|14|NA|NA
TGTGCCAGCAGCTTTGGGACACGGGATCAGCCCCAGCATTTT
CASSFGTRDQPQHF
>TRBJ1-1|TRBV10-3|15|NA|once
TGTGCCATCAGTGAGTCGAATCGGGGGGCGACTGAAGCTTTCTTT
CAISESNRGATEAFF
>TRBJ2-7|TRBV5-1|14|NA|NA
TGCGCCAGCAGCCCCCTTATGAGTGTCTACGAGCAGTACTTC
CASSPLMSVYEQYF
>TRBJ2-7|TRBV19|17|NA|NA
TGTGCCAGTAGTGTTGATGCGGGCCCACTCGACCCTTACGAGCAGTACTTC
CASSVDAGPLDPYEQYF
>TRBJ2-3|TRBV28|16|TRBD2|NA
TGTGCCAGCAGTCAAACCTCCCCCCCGGGGGGGGATACGCAGTATTTT
CASSQTSPPGGDTQYF
>TRBJ1-5|TRBV6-5|15|TRBD1|NA
TGTGCCAGCAGTCCCTCGACAGGGACGAGGCAGCCCCAGCATTTT
CASSPSTGTRQPQHF
>TRBJ2-7|TRBV5-1|15|TRBD1|NA
TGCGCCAGCAGCTTGACGACAGGGGCCCCCTACGAGCAGTACTTC
CASSLTTGAPYEQYF
>TRBJ2-7|TRBV3-1/TRBV3-2|15|NA|NA
TGTGCCAGCAGCCAAGGCGGGTCCGCCATCTACGAGCAGTACTTC
CASSQGGSAIYEQYF
>TRBJ2-5|TRBV3-1/TRBV3-2|16|TRBD2|NA
TGTGCCAGCAGCCAAGAGAGACTAGCGGTTAAAGAGACCCAGTACTTC
CASSQERLAVKETQYF
>TRBJ1-2|TRBV10-3|12|NA|NA
TGTGCCACTCATCAGGGCCTCGAGACCTACACCTTC
CATHQGLETYTF
>TRBJ2-3|TRBV7-2|15|NA|NA
TGTGCCAGCAGCTATGGCTGGCGGGGCACAGATACGCAGTATTTT
CASSYGWRGTDTQYF
>TRBJ1-4|TRBV27|13|NA|NA
TGTGCCAGCAGTTCCTCAACTAATGAAAAACTGTTTTTT
CASSSSTNEKLFF
>TRBJ2-7|TRBV4-1|16|NA|NA
TGCGCCAGCAGCCAATCGTCGATGGGAGGCCCTTACGAGCAGTACTTC
CASSQSSMGGPYEQYF
>TRBJ1-6|TRBV28|13|NA|NA
TGTGCCAGCGGCAGCGGGGATGTCTCACCCCTCCACTTT
CASGSGDVSPLHF
>TRBJ1-1|TRBV6-5|14|NA|NA
TGTGCCAGCAGTTACGGACAGATGAACACTGAAGCTTTCTTT
CASSYGQMNTEAFF
>TRBJ2-7|TRBV4-1|14|NA|NA
TGCGCCAGCAGCCAAGAATCGGGAGCTGGCGAGCAGTACTTC
CASSQESGAGEQYF
>TRBJ2-3|TRBV10-1|14|TRBD2|NA
TGCGCCAGCAGTAGCGGGGAGAACACAGATACGCAGTATTTT
CASSSGENTDTQYF
>TRBJ2-5|TRBV9|15|TRBD2|NA
TGTGCCAGCGGCGGGACTAGCGGGGGACAAGAGACCCAGTACTTC
CASGGTSGGQETQYF
>TRBJ1-1|TRBV10-3|13|TRBD1|once
TGTGCCTCAGGGCAGGGGGTGAACACTGAAGCTTTCTTT
CASGQGVNTEAFF
>TRBJ2-7|TRBV4-1|15|TRBD2|NA
TGCGCCAGCAGCCAGGACCCGGGACTAGCCTACGAGCAGTACTTC
CASSQDPGLAYEQYF